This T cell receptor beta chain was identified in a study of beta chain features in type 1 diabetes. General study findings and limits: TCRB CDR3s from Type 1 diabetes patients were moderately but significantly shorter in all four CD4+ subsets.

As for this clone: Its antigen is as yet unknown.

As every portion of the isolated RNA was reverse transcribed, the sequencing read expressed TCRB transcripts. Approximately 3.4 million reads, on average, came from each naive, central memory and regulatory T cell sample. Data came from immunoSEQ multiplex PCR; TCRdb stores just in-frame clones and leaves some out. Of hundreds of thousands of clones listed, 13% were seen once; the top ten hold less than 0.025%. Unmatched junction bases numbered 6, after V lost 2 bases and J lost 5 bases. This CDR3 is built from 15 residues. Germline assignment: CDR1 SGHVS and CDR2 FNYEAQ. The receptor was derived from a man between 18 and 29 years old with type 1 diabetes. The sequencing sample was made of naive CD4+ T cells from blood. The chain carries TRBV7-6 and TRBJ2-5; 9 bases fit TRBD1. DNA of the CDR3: TGTGCCAGCAGCTTACAACAGGGGGCTTGGGAGACCCAGTACTTC. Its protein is CASSLQQGAWETQYF. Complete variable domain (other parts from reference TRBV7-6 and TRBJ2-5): GAGVSQSPRYKVTKRGQDVALRCDPISGHVSLYWYRQALGQGPEFLTYFNYEAQQDKSGLPNDRFSAERPEGSISTLTIQRTEQRDSAMYRCASSLQQGAWETQYFGPGTRLLVL.